This is a list of T cell receptor delta chains from one sample in a study of gamma-delta chains in newborns, infants, children. TCRdb reanalysed the reads via CATT. Here the sample spans approximately 3,200 delta-chain clones, roughly half being singletons. Specimen: blood. Source of these receptors: a child who received the measles vaccine. Each CDR3 is given with its conserved first and last residue. The D gene is left open where the match is weak. Expanded clones are given a class, and other clones once, few, many or no size at all.

v_call: TRDV3; clone_size: few; d_call: TRDD3; j_call: TRDJ3; cdr3_aa: CAFSLPRLGDTGSWDTRQMFF; cdr3_nt: TGTGCCTTTTCCCTTCCTCGACTGGGGGATACGGGCTCCTGGGACACCCGACAGATGTTTTTC
v_call: TRDV1; clone_size: few; d_call: .; j_call: TRDJ1; cdr3_aa: CALGVVGYWPQLIF; cdr3_nt: TGTGCTCTTGGGGTGGTAGGATACTGGCCCCAACTCATCTTT
v_call: TRDV2; clone_size: few; d_call: TRDD3; j_call: TRDJ1; cdr3_aa: CACDTVLGDTRDKLIF; cdr3_nt: TGTGCCTGTGACACCGTACTGGGGGATACGCGCGATAAACTCATCTTT
v_call: TRDV2; clone_size: medium-sized; d_call: TRDD3; j_call: TRDJ3; cdr3_aa: CACDTAGGYWDTRQMFF; cdr3_nt: TGTGCCTGTGACACCGCTGGGGGATACTGGGACACCCGACAGATGTTTTTC
v_call: TRDV1; clone_size: .; d_call: .; j_call: TRDJ1; cdr3_aa: CALGEHLRLAPYTDKLIF; cdr3_nt: TGTGCTCTTGGGGAACATTTACGGCTGGCCCCGTACACCGATAAACTCATCTTT
v_call: TRDV2; clone_size: .; d_call: .; j_call: TRDJ3; cdr3_aa: CACDTVLSRSWDTRQVFF; cdr3_nt: TGTGCCTGTGACACCGTACTGAGTCGCTCCTGGGACACCCGACAGGTGTTTTTC
v_call: TRDV2; clone_size: .; d_call: .; j_call: TRDJ3; cdr3_aa: CACDTVRDYGSSWGTRQMFF; cdr3_nt: TGTGCCTGTGACACCGTGCGGGATTACGGAAGCTCCTGGGGCACCCGACAGATGTTTTTC
v_call: TRDV2; clone_size: large; d_call: TRDD3; j_call: TRDJ1; cdr3_aa: CACDTLLGDTYTDKLIF; cdr3_nt: TGTGCCTGTGACACCTTACTGGGGGATACGTACACCGATAAACTCATCTTT
v_call: TRDV2; clone_size: .; d_call: .; j_call: TRDJ3; cdr3_aa: CACDTGTAWDTRQMFF; cdr3_nt: TGTGCCTGTGACACGGGGACCGCCTGGGACACCCGACAGATGTTTTTC
v_call: TRDV2; clone_size: .; d_call: TRDD3; j_call: TRDJ1; cdr3_aa: CACDPLTGGYTDKLIF; cdr3_nt: TGTGCCTGTGACCCCCTTACTGGGGGATACACCGATAAACTCATCTTT
v_call: TRDV3; clone_size: medium-sized; d_call: TRDD2; j_call: TRDJ1; cdr3_aa: CAVKIFFLRGLYSYPKLIF; cdr3_nt: TGTGCCGTTAAGATCTTCTTCCTACGGGGGCTATATTCGTATCCAAAACTCATCTTT
v_call: TRDV2; clone_size: few; d_call: TRDD3; j_call: TRDJ1; cdr3_aa: CARDTVGLGETMGKLIF; cdr3_nt: TGTGCCCGTGACACCGTCGGACTGGGGGAAACAATGGGTAAACTCATCTTT
v_call: TRDV2; clone_size: .; d_call: .; j_call: TRDJ1; cdr3_aa: CACDTLGETYTDELIF; cdr3_nt: TGTGCCTGTGACACCTTAGGGGAGACTTACACCGATGAACTCATCTTT
v_call: TRDV2; clone_size: medium-sized; d_call: .; j_call: TRDJ3; cdr3_aa: CACDTVRPWTTSKNSWDTRQMFF; cdr3_nt: TGTGCCTGTGACACCGTAAGACCCTGGACCACTTCAAAAAACTCCTGGGACACCCGACAGATGTTTTTC
v_call: TRDV2; clone_size: .; d_call: TRDD3; j_call: TRDJ1; cdr3_aa: CACEKILTGGYKTDKLIF; cdr3_nt: TGTGCCTGTGAAAAAATTCTTACTGGGGGATACAAGACCGATAAACTCATCTTT
v_call: TRDV2; clone_size: medium-sized; d_call: .; j_call: TRDJ3; cdr3_aa: CACDTVLGRAWDTRQMFF; cdr3_nt: TGTGCCTGTGACACGGTACTGGGAAGGGCCTGGGACACCCGACAGATGTTTTTC
v_call: TRDV2; clone_size: .; d_call: TRDD3; j_call: TRDJ3; cdr3_aa: CACDKLGDTWDTRRMFF; cdr3_nt: TGTGCCTGTGACAAACTGGGGGATACCTGGGACACCCGACGGATGTTTTTC
v_call: TRDV1; clone_size: few; d_call: TRDD2; j_call: TRDJ1; cdr3_aa: CALGVPLPTDVYTDKLIF; cdr3_nt: TGTGCTCTTGGGGTCCCCCTTCCTACGGATGTGTACACCGATAAACTCATCTTT
v_call: TRDV2; clone_size: medium-sized; d_call: TRDD3; j_call: TRDJ3; cdr3_aa: CACDTLGDTTWDTRQMFF; cdr3_nt: TGTGCCTGTGACACACTGGGGGATACGACCTGGGACACCCGACAGATGTTTTTC